What follows are 14 T cell receptor beta chains derived from one specimen sequenced in a study of cytomegalovirus exposure and HLA in healthy donors. 13 Jbeta primers and 60 Vbeta primers were used for the PCR. Assay used: immunoSEQ multiplex PCR; TCRdb lists only in-frame clones, some missing. Recorded for this sample: around 48,000 clones. Input material: PBMCs. The receptors shown here come from a female donor in good health and CMV-seronegative.

Of note for this clone: Sequence at one end of the junction differs from germline and may be a read error. The chain recombines TRBV7-7 with TRBJ2-7; 9 bases match TRBD1. The germline V gene encodes CDR1 SSHAT and CDR2 FNYEAQ (reference sequence). The CDR3 loop spans 14 amino acids. This CDR3 reads CASSTGQGSNEQYF. In nucleotides, the CDR3 is TGTGCTAGCAGCACCGGACAGGGGAGCAACGAGCAGTACTTC.

The gene calls are TRBV19 and TRBJ2-5; TRBD1 aligns across 7 bases. The CDR3 sequence is 15 residues long. Germline V lookup: CDR1 LNHDA, CDR2 SQIVND (reference sequence). With V trimmed by 4 bases and J by 3 bases, 8 bases remained unmatched. The CDR3 loop reads CASSTSTGVEETQYF. In DNA form, the CDR3 reads TGTGCCAGTAGTACCTCAACAGGGGTGGAAGAGACCCAGTACTTC.

CDR3 residues: CAWSKTGTGAYEQYF. The CDR3 DNA sequence: TGTGCCTGGAGTAAAACCGGGACAGGGGCCTACGAGCAGTACTTC. This sequence joins TRBV30 and TRBJ2-7; TRBD1 aligns across 10 bases. Germline trimming cut 2 bases from V and 2 bases from J; bases unmatched to any gene: 6. From germline, CDR1 is GTSNPN and CDR2 SVGIG (reference sequence). The CDR3 spans 15 residues.

The CDR3 sequence: CASSPRTGGAQGELFF. CDR3 nucleotides: TGTGCCAGCTCACCGAGGACAGGGGGCGCACAAGGGGAGCTGTTTTTT. The V and J genes are TRBV18 and TRBJ2-2, with 11 bases identical to TRBD1. The CDR3 covers 16 residues. Germline loops: CDR1 KGHSH, CDR2 LQKENI. V shed 3 bases and J 8 bases; nucleotides not matched to a gene: 8. Using reference TRBV18 and TRBJ2-2 for the parts outside the CDR3, the full variable domain is NAGVMQNPRHLVRRRGQEARLRCSPMKGHSHVYWYRQLPEEGLKFMVYLQKENIIDESGMPKERFSAEFPKEGPSILRIQQVVRGDSAAYFCASSPRTGGAQGELFFGEGSRLTVL.

The chain combines TRBV5-4 with TRBJ2-2; 8 bases agree with TRBD2. CDR3 length: 18 amino acids. Losses at the gene ends were 0 bases for V and 2 bases for J; bases not matched to a gene: 9. The germline V gene has CDR1 SGHNT and CDR2 YYREEE (reference sequence). The CDR3 sequence is CASSLVKGLAGNTGELFF. The CDR3 DNA is TGTGCCAGCAGCTTGGTAAAGGGGCTAGCGGGTAACACCGGGGAGCTGTTTTTT.

The V gene is TRBV27, the J gene TRBJ2-7; 11 bases align to TRBD2. The CDR3 sequence is 14 residues long. CDR1 is MNHEY and CDR2 is SMNVEV in the germline V gene (reference sequence). V lost 4 bases and J lost 7; bases outside the gene matches: 6. CDR3 amino acids: CASSWLAGGGEQYF. In nucleotides, the CDR3 is TGTGCCAGCAGTTGGTTAGCGGGAGGGGGGGAGCAGTACTTC.

This chain links TRBV5-6 with TRBJ2-3; 8 bases fit TRBD2. Germline lookup yields CDR1 SGHDT and CDR2 YYEEEE. The CDR3 is made up of 15 amino acids. V was clipped by 4 bases and J by 0 bases; unmatched bases: 4. CDR3 loop: CASSLAGGSTDTQYF. For the CDR3, the DNA is TGTGCCAGCAGCCTAGCGGGCGGTAGCACAGATACGCAGTATTTT.

The J gene is TRBJ2-1, the V gene TRBV7-9; 13 bases fit TRBD2. Losses at the gene ends were 1 base for V and 5 bases for J; bases not matched to a gene: 2. Germline loops: CDR1 SEHNR, CDR2 FQNEAQ (reference sequence). The CDR3 is made up of 16 amino acids. CDR3 nucleotides: TGTGCCAGCAGCTTAGGACTAGCGGGAGGAGACAATGAGCAGTTCTTC. Its translation is CASSLGLAGGDNEQFF. The complete variable domain, with remaining parts taken from reference TRBV7-9 and TRBJ2-1, reads DTGVSQNPRHKITKRGQNVTFRCDPISEHNRLYWYRQTLGQGPEFLTYFQNEAQLEKSRLLSDRFSAERPKGSFSTLEIQRTEQGDSAMYLCASSLGLAGGDNEQFFGPGTRLTVL.

This rearrangement joins TRBV18 to TRBJ1-1; D is ambiguous. Germline assignment: CDR1 KGHSH and CDR2 LQKENI. The CDR3 covers 12 residues. V lost 5 bases and J lost 5, with 9 bases in between. In DNA, the CDR3 is TGTGCCAGCTCAGAATCCAGGACTGAAGCTTTCTTT. Encoded protein: CASSESRTEAFF.

This sequence joins TRBV18 and TRBJ2-1; TRBD2 matches 9 bases. Losses at the gene ends were 0 bases for V and 5 bases for J; bases not matched to a gene: 5. This CDR3 is built from 16 residues. Per germline, CDR1 KGHSH and CDR2 LQKENI. This CDR3 is CASSPPTSGWDNEQFF. The CDR3 DNA sequence: TGTGCCAGCTCACCACCGACTAGCGGTTGGGACAATGAGCAGTTCTTC.

The rearrangement joins TRBV7-9 to TRBJ2-5; 12 bases line up with TRBD2. Germline CDR1 and CDR2: SEHNR and FQNEAQ (reference sequence). V lost 5 bases to trimming and J lost 5 bases; unmatched junction nucleotides: 9. The CDR3 totals 16 residues. DNA of the CDR3: TGTGCCAGCAGCCTTGGACTAGCGGGAAGGAGGGAGACCCAGTACTTC. Protein: CASSLGLAGRRETQYF.

The rearrangement joins TRBV29-1 to TRBJ2-7; 7 nucleotides align to TRBD2. From germline, CDR1 is SQVTM and CDR2 ANQGSEA. The V segment lost 3 bases and the J segment 5 bases; nucleotides outside the gene matches: 10. This CDR3 comprises 14 residues. The CDR3 loop is CSVEVGGITDEQYF. The CDR3 DNA follows: TGCAGCGTTGAGGTCGGGGGGATCACGGACGAGCAGTACTTC.

The V call is TRBV19, the J call TRBJ1-6; D gene unclear. CDR1 and CDR2 from the germline V gene are LNHDA and SQIVND (reference sequence). The CDR3 totals 14 residues. Trimming shortened V by 3 bases and J by 6 bases, and 9 bases separated the two germline ends. The CDR3 spells CASSIGQVNSPLHF. Here the CDR3 DNA reads TGTGCCAGTAGTATTGGGCAGGTTAATTCACCCCTCCACTTT.

The chain couples TRBV9 to TRBJ1-2, with TRBD1 matching 12 bases. This CDR3 is built from 15 residues. CDR1 and CDR2 (germline): SGDLS, YYNGEE. J gave up 2 bases and V 4 bases, and 3 bases lay outside the gene matches. The CDR3 nucleotides read TGTGCCAGCAGCTTGGGGACAGGGGGCAACTATGGCTACACCTTC. This codes for CASSLGTGGNYGYTF.